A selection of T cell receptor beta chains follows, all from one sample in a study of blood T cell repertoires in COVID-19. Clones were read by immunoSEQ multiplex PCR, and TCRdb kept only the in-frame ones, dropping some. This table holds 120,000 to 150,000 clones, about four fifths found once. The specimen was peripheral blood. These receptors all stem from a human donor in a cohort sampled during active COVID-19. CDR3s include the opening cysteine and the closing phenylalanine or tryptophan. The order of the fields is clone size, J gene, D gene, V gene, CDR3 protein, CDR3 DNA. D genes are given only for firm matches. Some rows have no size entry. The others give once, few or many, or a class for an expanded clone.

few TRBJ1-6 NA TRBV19 CASSMSLRGNDNSPLHF TGTGCCAGTAGTATGTCTTTGCGGGGGAATGATAATTCACCCCTCCACTTT
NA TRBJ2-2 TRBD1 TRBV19 CASSTSDRVVTGTGELFF TGTGCCAGTAGTACCTCGGACAGGGTCGTTACTGGCACCGGGGAGCTGTTTTTT
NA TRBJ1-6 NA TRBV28 CASSLRGGPLHF TGTGCCAGCAGTTTACGGGGGGGACCCCTCCACTTT
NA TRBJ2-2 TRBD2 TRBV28 CAIQFSAGPPGELFF TGTGCCATCCAGTTCTCAGCGGGGCCTCCCGGGGAGCTGTTTTTT
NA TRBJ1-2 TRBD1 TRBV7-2 CASSSAGTGVYGYTF TGTGCCAGCAGCTCGGCCGGGACAGGGGTCTATGGCTACACCTTC
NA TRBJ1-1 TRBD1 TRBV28 CASSWTGLNTEAFF TGTGCCAGCAGTTGGACAGGGCTTAACACTGAAGCTTTCTTT
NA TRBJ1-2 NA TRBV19 CASSLQGHNYGYTF TGTGCCAGTAGTCTCCAGGGGCATAACTATGGCTACACCTTC
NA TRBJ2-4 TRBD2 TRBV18 CASTTSGGAKNIQYF TGTGCCAGCACGACTAGCGGGGGGGCCAAAAACATTCAGTACTTC
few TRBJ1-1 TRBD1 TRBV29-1 CSFLRDRGEAFF TGCAGCTTCCTGCGAGACAGGGGCGAAGCTTTCTTT
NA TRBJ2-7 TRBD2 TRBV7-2 CASSPGLARYEQYF TGTGCCAGCAGCCCAGGACTAGCCCGCTACGAGCAGTACTTC
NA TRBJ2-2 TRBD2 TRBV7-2 CATSSLRVLAGGNTGELFF TGTGCCACCTCATCCCTAAGGGTGTTAGCGGGGGGAAACACCGGGGAGCTGTTTTTT
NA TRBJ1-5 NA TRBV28 CASSTSGYQPQHF TGTGCCAGCAGTACTAGCGGGTATCAGCCCCAGCATTTT
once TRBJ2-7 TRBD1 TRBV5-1 CASSLFGQGKSYEQYF TGCGCCAGCAGCTTGTTCGGACAGGGGAAATCCTACGAGCAGTACTTC
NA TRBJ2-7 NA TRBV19 CASSPKTGWESYEQYF TGTGCCAGTAGTCCGAAGACAGGTTGGGAGTCCTACGAGCAGTACTTC
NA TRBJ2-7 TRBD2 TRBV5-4 CASRRRGGYEQYF TGTGCCAGCAGACGCCGGGGGGGTTACGAGCAGTACTTC
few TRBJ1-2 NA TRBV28 CASSLFTREGYTF TGTGCCAGCAGTTTATTCACCCGAGAAGGCTACACCTTC
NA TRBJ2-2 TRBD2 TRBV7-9 CASSPRTSGGLNTGELFF TGTGCCAGCAGCCCGCGGACTAGCGGGGGCCTGAACACCGGGGAGCTGTTTTTT
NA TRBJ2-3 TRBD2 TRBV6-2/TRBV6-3 CASSYPASGVRLEDTQYF TGTGCCAGCAGTTACCCCGCTAGCGGGGTTCGGTTGGAAGATACGCAGTATTTT
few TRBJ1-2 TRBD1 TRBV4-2 CASSQDGDREGYTF TGTGCCAGCAGCCAAGATGGGGACAGGGAAGGCTACACCTTC
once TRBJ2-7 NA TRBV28 CASSLPGVQGEQYF TGTGCCAGCAGTTTACCGGGGGTTCAGGGCGAGCAGTACTTC
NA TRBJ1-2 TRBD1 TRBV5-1 CASSLVQQGKDGYTF TGCGCCAGCAGCTTGGTACAACAGGGGAAGGATGGCTACACCTTC
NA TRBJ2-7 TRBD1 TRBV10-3 CAISDSTGSYEQYF TGTGCCATCAGTGACTCGACAGGGTCCTACGAGCAGTACTTC
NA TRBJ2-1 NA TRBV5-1 CASSLGGTEQFF TGCGCCAGCAGCTTGGGGGGGACAGAGCAGTTCTTC
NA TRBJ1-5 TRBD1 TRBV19 CASSKGTGRNMPQHF TGTGCCAGTAGTAAAGGGACAGGGAGAAACATGCCCCAGCATTTT
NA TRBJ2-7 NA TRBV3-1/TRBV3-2 CATREGGSYEQYF TGTGCCACCAGAGAAGGGGGCTCCTACGAGCAGTACTTC
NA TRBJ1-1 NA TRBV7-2 CASSLGQYSFTEAFF TGTGCCAGCAGCCTAGGACAGTACTCTTTCACTGAAGCTTTCTTT
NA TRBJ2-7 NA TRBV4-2 CASSQWTQGPYEQYF TGTGCCAGCAGCCAATGGACACAGGGACCCTACGAGCAGTACTTC
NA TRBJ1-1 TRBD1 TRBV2 CASTGDRGTEAFF TGTGCCAGCACCGGGGACAGGGGCACTGAAGCTTTCTTT
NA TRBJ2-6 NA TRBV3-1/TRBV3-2 CASSPPRGGGSGANVLTF TGTGCCAGCAGCCCACCGCGAGGGGGGGGCTCTGGGGCCAACGTCCTGACTTTC
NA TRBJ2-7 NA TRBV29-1 CSVEYTGKVYEQYF TGCAGCGTTGAATATACAGGGAAAGTCTACGAGCAGTACTTC
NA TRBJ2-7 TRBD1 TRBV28 CASSIGTGVYEQYF TGTGCCAGCAGTATCGGGACAGGGGTCTACGAGCAGTACTTC
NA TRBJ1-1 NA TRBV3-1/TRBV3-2 CASSQGREFEAFF TGTGCCAGCAGCCAAGGGAGGGAGTTCGAAGCTTTCTTT
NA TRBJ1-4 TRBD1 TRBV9 CASSPTGGPATNEKLFF TGTGCCAGCAGCCCAACAGGGGGCCCTGCAACTAATGAAAAACTGTTTTTT
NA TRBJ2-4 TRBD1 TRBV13 CASSLAGTGEDLAKNIQYF TGTGCCAGCAGCCTTGCCGGGACAGGGGAGGACCTAGCCAAAAACATTCAGTACTTC
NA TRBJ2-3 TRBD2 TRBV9 CASSVTSGGWGTDTQYF TGTGCCAGCAGCGTAACTAGCGGGGGGTGGGGCACAGATACGCAGTATTTT
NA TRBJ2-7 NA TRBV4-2 CASSQARAYEQYF TGTGCCAGCAGCCAAGCCAGGGCCTACGAGCAGTACTTC
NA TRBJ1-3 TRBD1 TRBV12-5 CASGTGQGSRPIYF TGTGCTAGTGGTACAGGACAGGGCTCTAGGCCCATATATTTT
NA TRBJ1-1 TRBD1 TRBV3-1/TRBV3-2 CASSPAGTGNTEAFF TGTGCCAGCAGCCCAGCCGGGACAGGGAACACTGAAGCTTTCTTT
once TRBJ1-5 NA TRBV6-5 CASTPGGSNQPQHF TGTGCCAGCACCCCGGGAGGAAGCAATCAGCCCCAGCATTTT
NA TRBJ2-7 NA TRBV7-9 CASSHSRQGTDEQYF TGTGCCAGCAGCCATTCTCGCCAGGGTACCGACGAGCAGTACTTC
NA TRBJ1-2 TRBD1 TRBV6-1 CASSELQGVVYGYTF TGTGCCAGCAGTGAACTACAGGGGGTCGTCTATGGCTACACCTTC
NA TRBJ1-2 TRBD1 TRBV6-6 CASSPQISTGGKSYGYTF TGTGCCAGCAGTCCACAAATTTCGACAGGGGGAAAGTCATATGGCTACACCTTC
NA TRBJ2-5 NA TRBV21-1 CASSKEKRGAQETQYF TGTGCCAGCAGCAAAGAGAAGCGGGGGGCCCAAGAGACCCAGTACTTC
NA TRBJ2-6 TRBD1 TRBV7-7 CASSQYGTGVPGANVLTF TGTGCTAGCAGCCAGTACGGGACAGGGGTTCCTGGGGCCAACGTCCTGACTTTC